These 19 T cell receptor beta chains were sequenced from one sample in a study of blood T cells in healthy people across ages. A second PCR of about 6 to 12 cycles used a sample-barcoded 5' primer and a J-beta primer mix. TCRdb re-called the 5' RACE reads through MiXCR, storing one row per CDR3 protein. The sample carries 650,000 to 700,000 distinct CDR3 sequences, around 50% recorded once. The sequenced material came from blood. The origin of the receptors is a woman older than 75 in good health.

Points on this clonotype: It may be a read error: a sequence one base away is much more abundant. The gene calls are TRBV4-1 and TRBJ2-5; 10 nucleotides align to TRBD1. From germline, CDR1 is MGHRA and CDR2 YSYEKL. The CDR3 contains 17 residues. The CDR3: CASNQEWDRGYQETQYF. CDR3 in DNA: TGTGCCAGCAACCAAGAATGGGACAGGGGATACCAAGAGACCCAGTACTTC.

The chain uses TRBV29-1 and TRBJ1-1; 9 bases agree with TRBD1. After removal of 3 bases from V and 2 bases from J, the junction contained 4 bases not matched to a gene. CDR1 SQVTM and CDR2 ANQGSEA come from the germline V gene. There are 14 residues in the CDR3. This chain's CDR3 is CSVEGQGANTEAFF. CDR3 sequence (DNA): TGCAGCGTTGAGGGACAGGGAGCCAACACTGAAGCTTTCTTT.

This clonotype showed up just a few times. V gene TRBV7-2 combines with J gene TRBJ1-2; D possibly corresponds to TRBD1 (5 bases). V lost 5 bases, J lost 5 bases, and 27 bases lay in between. Germline lookup yields CDR1 SGHTA and CDR2 FQGNSA. The CDR3 extends over 18 amino acids. The CDR3: CASSPNVRGGTGQYGYTF. CDR3 DNA: TGTGCCAGCAGCCCGAACGTAAGGGGAGGTACAGGACAATATGGCTACACCTTC.

The V call is TRBV30, the J call TRBJ1-2; D unresolved. The germline V and J ends were trimmed by 2 bases and 4 bases, with 14 bases remaining between them. CDR1 GTSNPN and CDR2 SVGIG come from the germline V gene (reference sequence). The CDR3 has 14 amino acids. CDR3 sequence: CAWSLRLHSYGYTF. The CDR3 region has the DNA TGTGCCTGGAGTCTGCGGCTCCATTCCTATGGCTACACCTTC.

This clonotype was seen only a few times. J is TRBJ2-6 and V is TRBV20-1; D might be TRBD1 or TRBD2, each matching 5 bases. Germline V gene sequence: CDR1 DFQATT, CDR2 SNEGSKA (reference sequence). The CDR3 length is 16 residues. V lost 5 bases, J lost 6 bases, and 20 bases lay in between. In DNA, the CDR3 is TGCAGTGCTCAGACCCCGACAGCGAGGGTGGCCAACGTCCTGACTTTC. Translation: CSAQTPTARVANVLTF.

The V and J genes are TRBV29-1 and TRBJ2-5; no reliable D call. Matching the DNA end better, TRBJ2-7 makes the J call doubtful. CDR3 length: 12 amino acids. CDR1 is SQVTM and CDR2 is ANQGSEA in the germline V gene. CDR3 amino acids: CSVVYKTYEQYF. The CDR3 nucleotides are TGCAGCGTTGTCTACAAAACCTACGAGCAGTACTTC.

This chain links TRBV7-9 with TRBJ1-2; D unclear. With 6 bases removed from V and 8 bases from J, the gap between germline ends came to 13 bases. CDR1 is SEHNR, CDR2 FQNEAQ, per germline (reference sequence). CDR3 length: 12 residues. The CDR3: CASSYDVFGYTF. In nucleotides, the CDR3 is TGTGCCAGCAGTTACGACGTATTCGGCTACACCTTC.

The chain joins TRBV12-3 or TRBV12-4 to TRBJ2-6; no reliable D call. Trimming left V 4 bases short and J 1 base short, with 11 bases between. The CDR3 spans 16 residues. In nucleotides, the CDR3 is TGTGCCAGCAGTTGGTACTTATCTTCTGGGGCCAACGTCCTGACTTTC. Translation: CASSWYLSSGANVLTF.

The V gene is TRBV15, the J gene TRBJ1-5; no firm D call. The V and J ends lost 1 base and 0 bases respectively, with 10 bases between them. This CDR3 region has 16 residues. Germline V gene lookup returns CDR1 LNHNV and CDR2 YYDKDF (reference sequence). The DNA of the CDR3 is TGTGCCACCAGCAGAGGTACACGGGGTAGCAATCAGCCCCAGCATTTT. This gives the protein CATSRGTRGSNQPQHF.

This chain connects TRBV27 to TRBJ2-5, with no clear D. The CDR3 is 13 residues long. CDR1 is MNHEY, CDR2 SMNVEV, per germline (reference sequence). V was trimmed by 5 bases and J by 2 bases, leaving 9 bases between them. The DNA of the CDR3 is TGTGCCAGCAGTGTATGGGCTCAAGAGACCCAGTACTTC. Protein product: CASSVWAQETQYF.

This clonotype was detected only once. This chain links TRBV10-3 with TRBJ2-1, with 8 bases identical to TRBD2. J lost 7 bases, V lost 0 bases, and 8 bases had no gene match. The CDR3 totals 16 residues. Germline V gene lookup returns CDR1 ENHRY and CDR2 SYGVKD. The CDR3: CAISESVAGGRNEQFF. Here the CDR3 DNA reads TGTGCCATCAGTGAGTCGGTTGCGGGGGGACGAAATGAGCAGTTCTTC.

This chain uses TRBV27 with TRBJ1-4; D gene uncertain. The V gene's germline CDR1 is MNHEY and CDR2 SMNVEV (reference sequence). CDR3 length equals 13 residues. V lost 5 bases and J 5 bases, leaving 9 bases between the germline ends. The CDR3 DNA follows: TGTGCCAGCAGTCCCCACTCAAATGAAAAACTGTTTTTT. Residues: CASSPHSNEKLFF.

The chain links TRBV24-1 to TRBJ2-5; D might be TRBD1 or TRBD2, each matching 5 bases. The germline gives CDR1 KGHDR, CDR2 SFDVKD. Trimming left V 0 bases short and J 2 bases short, with 6 bases between. CDR3 size: 14 residues. CDR3 region: CATSDLWGQETQYF. The CDR3 bases are TGTGCCACCAGTGATTTGTGGGGGCAAGAGACCCAGTACTTC.

This clonotype was seen once. The CDR3 DNA is TGCAGTGCCGGGACAGGGGTGACTGAAGCTTTCTTT. It is translated as CSAGTGVTEAFF. The rearrangement links TRBV20-1 to TRBJ1-1; 10 bases agree with TRBD1. This CDR3 region has 12 residues. Per germline, CDR1 DFQATT and CDR2 SNEGSKA (reference sequence). Unmatched junction bases numbered 3, after V lost 6 bases and J lost 5 bases.

The rearrangement joins TRBV6-5 to TRBJ2-7; D assignment may be TRBD1 or TRBD2 (5 bases each). The CDR3 runs 13 residues. V was pared by 6 bases and J by 2 bases, with 11 bases between. Germline-derived CDR1 and CDR2 are MNHEY and SVGAGI. CDR3 sequence: CASSGADPYEQYF. The DNA for the CDR3 is TGTGCCAGCAGCGGGGCAGATCCCTACGAGCAGTACTTC.

The genes are TRBV6-5 and TRBJ2-7; 7 bases agree with TRBD1. J gave up 3 bases and V 4 bases, and 6 bases lay outside the gene matches. The CDR3 is made up of 14 amino acids. CDR1 is MNHEY and CDR2 is SVGAGI in the germline V gene. CDR3 DNA: TGTGCCAGCAGTTCCCGGACAGGCCTCTACGAGCAGTACTTC. Protein product: CASSSRTGLYEQYF.

This sequence joins TRBV4-1 and TRBJ1-1, with D tentatively TRBD1 (5 bases). Trimming took off 10 bases at V and 5 bases at J, with 20 bases between the two ends. The CDR3 has 14 amino acids. Per the germline V gene, CDR1 is MGHRA and CDR2 is YSYEKL. CDR3 bases: TGCGCCACCCAAAACCCATGGGGGAGAACTGAAGCTTTCTTT. Its protein is CATQNPWGRTEAFF.

V gene TRBV14 combines with J gene TRBJ2-2; D is unclear. CDR3 length equals 14 residues. Germline values: CDR1 SGHDN, CDR2 FVKESK. Trimming took 2 bases from V and 5 from J, leaving 9 bases between them. Here the CDR3 DNA reads TGTGCCAGCAGCCAATCATTGCGGACCGGGGAGCTGTTTTTT. Translated, it gives CASSQSLRTGELFF.

The chain couples TRBV7-7 to TRBJ2-1; the D gene could be TRBD1 or TRBD2 (5 bases each). The CDR3 has 18 amino acids. The germline CDR1 and CDR2 sequences are SSHAT and FNYEAQ (reference sequence). The V end was cut by 5 bases, the J end by 13 bases, with 33 bases between. The CDR3, as DNA: TGTGCCAGCAGCCTCTTTCCCTTTGTAGGCAAGTTAAAGGGGACCCAGTTCTTC. It is translated as CASSLFPFVGKLKGTQFF. The full variable domain, in which reference TRBV7-7 and TRBJ2-1 provide the parts outside the CDR3, is GAGVSQSPRYKVTKRGQDVTLRCDPISSHATLYWYQQALGQGPEFLTYFNYEAQPDKSGLPSDRFSAERPEGSISTLTIQRTEQRDSAMYRCASSLFPFVGKLKGTQFFGPGTRLTVL.